This T cell receptor beta chain is drawn from a study of blood T cell repertoires in COVID-19. As for the study in general: Researchers got acute and convalescent COVID-19 samples from the United States, Italy and Spain.

Only in-frame clones appear in the TCRdb table, and some are missing; sequencing was by immunoSEQ multiplex PCR. The sample includes approximately 250,000 clones, around nine tenths of them seen just once. In Cohort 3, a recovered donor had either two negative PCRs, clearance, or symptom resolution. The germline V and J ends were trimmed by 2 bases and 3 bases, with 13 bases remaining between them. Germline CDR1 reads KGHSH; CDR2 reads LQKENI. This CDR3 contains 15 residues. The source is a woman aged 25 to 45 who had recovered from COVID-19. V and J are TRBV18 and TRBJ1-2; no clear D gene. Sequences were obtained from PBMCs or T cells enriched from blood (not recorded which). The CDR3 spells CASSPTSTGDYGYTF. For the CDR3, the DNA is TGTGCCAGCTCACCAACTAGCACTGGGGACTATGGCTACACCTTC. Drawing the rest from reference TRBV18 and TRBJ1-2, the complete variable domain is NAGVMQNPRHLVRRRGQEARLRCSPMKGHSHVYWYRQLPEEGLKFMVYLQKENIIDESGMPKERFSAEFPKEGPSILRIQQVVRGDSAAYFCASSPTSTGDYGYTFGSGTRLTVV.